A selection of T cell receptor beta chains follows, all from one sample in a study of T cell repertoires in cytomegalovirus infection. Each CDR3 protein is one row after TCRdb ran MiXCR on the reads. The table includes about 360,000 distinct CDR3 sequences, roughly 18% detected once. Sequencing was done on a sample of PBMCs. Every receptor here comes from a human donor in good health (CMV status not recorded). Some clones in this sample may be carry-over from other donors' samples. CDR3s include the opening cysteine and the closing phenylalanine or tryptophan. D genes are given only for firm matches. Clone size is shown for a subset of rows, as once, few, many or a class of expanded clone.

clone size | D gene | J gene | V gene | CDR3 protein | CDR3 DNA
many | - | TRBJ2-3 | TRBV7-8 | CASSLRGRKIDTQYF | TGTGCCAGCAGCTTAAGGGGGAGAAAAATAGATACGCAGTATTTT
few | - | TRBJ2-3 | TRBV29-1 | CSVGVGSSRTDTQYF | TGCAGCGTTGGAGTGGGCTCATCCCGCACAGATACGCAGTATTTT
few | - | TRBJ2-7 | TRBV18 | CASSLLIPSKSHEQYF | TGTGCCAGCTCACTCCTTATTCCCTCAAAGAGTCACGAGCAGTACTTC
- | TRBD1 | TRBJ2-7 | TRBV2 | CASSINGQGSYEQYF | TGTGCCAGCAGTATTAATGGACAGGGCTCCTACGAGCAGTACTTC
many | TRBD1 | TRBJ2-7 | TRBV6-1 | CASSWDLTGDPYEQYF | TGTGCCAGCAGTTGGGATCTGACAGGGGACCCCTACGAGCAGTACTTC
few | - | TRBJ1-1 | TRBV3-1 | CASSRGAVNTEAFF | TGTGCCAGCAGCCGGGGGGCAGTGAACACTGAAGCTTTCTTT
- | TRBD2 | TRBJ2-7 | TRBV4-3 | CASSLRPFAGGPAEQYF | TGCGCCAGCAGCCTACGGCCCTTTGCGGGAGGGCCCGCCGAGCAGTACTTC
- | - | TRBJ2-7 | TRBV20-1 | CSARDPGSSYEQYF | TGCAGTGCTAGAGATCCAGGAAGCTCCTACGAGCAGTACTTC
many | - | TRBJ1-6 | TRBV12-3/TRBV12-4 | CASRARRTDILNSPLHF | TGTGCCAGCAGGGCTCGCCGCACGGACATCCTTAATTCACCCCTCCACTTT
- | TRBD2 | TRBJ2-1 | TRBV5-1 | CASSLTTSVYNEQFF | TGCGCCAGCAGCTTGACCACTAGCGTCTACAATGAGCAGTTCTTC
few | TRBD2 | TRBJ2-3 | TRBV12-3/TRBV12-4 | CASSLYTSGAGDTQYF | TGTGCCAGCAGTCTCTACACTAGCGGGGCGGGGGATACGCAGTATTTT
many | - | TRBJ1-5 | TRBV6-1 | CASSDEGGQPQHF | TGTGCCAGCAGTGATGAGGGAGGTCAGCCCCAGCATTTT
few | - | TRBJ2-5 | TRBV6-5 | CASGITGLQETQYF | TGTGCCAGCGGAATAACGGGCCTTCAAGAGACCCAGTACTTC
- | - | TRBJ1-4 | TRBV20-1 | CSASPLNRDKDPANEKLFF | TGCAGTGCCAGCCCGTTAAACCGGGACAAAGATCCGGCTAATGAAAAACTGTTTTTT
many | TRBD1 | TRBJ2-1 | TRBV7-9 | CASSLLRDRINEQFF | TGTGCCAGCAGCTTACTCCGGGACAGGATTAATGAGCAGTTCTTC
few | TRBD1 | TRBJ2-5 | TRBV11-2 | CASRRRRDRGETQYF | TGTGCCAGCAGGAGGAGACGGGACAGGGGAGAGACCCAGTACTTC
many | TRBD1 | TRBJ2-5 | TRBV7-9 | CASSHGQGARGTQYF | TGTGCCAGCAGCCATGGACAGGGGGCGCGTGGGACCCAGTACTTC
few | TRBD2 | TRBJ2-3 | TRBV12-3/TRBV12-4 | CASSFWRGGRSDTQYF | TGTGCCAGCAGTTTCTGGCGGGGGGGGCGATCGGATACGCAGTATTTT
many | - | TRBJ2-3 | TRBV7-2 | CASSSDWRDTQYF | TGTGCCAGCAGCTCGGATTGGAGAGATACGCAGTATTTT
- | - | TRBJ2-3 | TRBV7-2 | CASSLVGLRTDTQYF | TGTGCCAGCAGCTTAGTGGGACTTCGCACAGATACGCAGTATTTT
many | TRBD2 | TRBJ2-5 | TRBV19 | CASSIESSGLGKTQYF | TGTGCCAGTAGTATAGAGTCTAGCGGGCTGGGGAAGACCCAGTACTTC
- | - | TRBJ2-3 | TRBV5-4 | CASSLRENTDTQYF | TGTGCCAGCAGCTTAAGGGAGAACACAGATACGCAGTATTTT
many | TRBD1 | TRBJ2-7 | TRBV6-5 | CASSYSRDSYEQYF | TGTGCCAGCAGTTACTCCCGGGACAGCTACGAGCAGTACTTC
few | - | TRBJ2-1 | TRBV12-3/TRBV12-4 | CASSSSQGRNEQFF | TGTGCCAGCAGTTCCTCCCAGGGACGGAATGAGCAGTTCTTC
- | - | TRBJ2-1 | TRBV20-1 | CSARDQQGFSYNEQFF | TGCAGTGCTAGAGATCAACAGGGATTTTCCTACAATGAGCAGTTCTTC
few | - | TRBJ2-1 | TRBV7-2 | CASSFSVSEQFF | TGTGCCAGCAGCTTTAGCGTTAGTGAGCAGTTCTTC
- | - | TRBJ1-1 | TRBV11-1 | CASSFLSEAFF | TGTGCCAGCAGCTTTCTCTCTGAAGCTTTCTTT
few | TRBD1 | TRBJ2-5 | TRBV6-1 | CASAIQTGPPETQYF | TGTGCCAGCGCTATACAGACAGGGCCCCCAGAGACCCAGTACTTC
- | TRBD2 | TRBJ2-3 | TRBV11-2 | CASTTPRLAGDVTQYF | TGTGCCAGCACCACGCCCCGACTAGCGGGAGACGTTACGCAGTATTTT
- | - | TRBJ2-7 | TRBV6-2/TRBV6-3 | CASNRTPSYEQYF | TGTGCCAGCAACCGGACTCCCTCCTACGAGCAGTACTTC
few | - | TRBJ2-7 | TRBV6-6 | CASKGTDDYEQYF | TGTGCCAGCAAAGGGACGGATGACTACGAGCAGTACTTC
few | - | TRBJ1-1 | TRBV2 | CASSPAEAFF | TGTGCCAGCAGTCCGGCAGAAGCTTTCTTT
- | - | TRBJ2-6 | TRBV29-1 | CSVEDWSSGANVLTF | TGCAGCGTTGAAGACTGGAGCTCTGGGGCCAACGTCCTGACTTTC
few | - | TRBJ1-2 | TRBV3-1 | CASSPGLEYYTF | TGTGCCAGCAGCCCGGGACTGGAATACTACACCTTC
- | - | TRBJ1-3 | TRBV19 | CASSKNRSGNTIYF | TGTGCCAGTAGTAAAAACCGCTCTGGAAACACCATATATTTT
few | - | TRBJ2-2 | TRBV19 | CASSGVLTGELFF | TGTGCCAGTAGTGGCGTACTGACCGGGGAGCTGTTTTTT
- | - | TRBJ2-1 | TRBV2 | CASSGWRDNEQFF | TGTGCCAGCAGTGGGTGGCGGGACAATGAGCAGTTCTTC
- | - | TRBJ2-7 | TRBV4-2 | CASSQGTRVGYEQYF | TGTGCCAGCAGCCAGGGGACAAGGGTAGGTTACGAGCAGTACTTC
- | TRBD2 | TRBJ2-1 | TRBV20-1 | CSVLTSVSNEQFF | TGCAGTGTTCTGACTAGCGTTTCCAATGAGCAGTTCTTC
- | - | TRBJ2-7 | TRBV27 | CASSPQVTYEQYF | TGTGCCAGCAGTCCACAGGTTACCTACGAGCAGTACTTC
- | TRBD2 | TRBJ2-1 | TRBV20-1 | CSAREREIYFNEQFF | TGCAGTGCTAGAGAGCGGGAGATCTACTTCAATGAGCAGTTCTTC
- | - | TRBJ1-1 | TRBV7-2 | CASIISGGSEAFF | TGTGCCAGCATCATCTCCGGGGGCTCGGAAGCTTTCTTT
many | - | TRBJ1-3 | TRBV7-9 | CASKEPSGSGNTIYF | TGTGCCAGCAAGGAGCCCTCCGGATCGGGAAACACCATATATTTT
- | - | TRBJ2-3 | TRBV20-1 | CSAPPGQGWTDTQYF | TGCAGTGCTCCTCCCGGACAAGGGTGGACAGATACGCAGTATTTT
- | TRBD2 | TRBJ2-3 | TRBV7-8 | CASSSNLRAGGGTDTQYF | TGTGCCAGCAGCTCTAACCTGCGAGCGGGAGGAGGCACAGATACGCAGTATTTT
- | - | TRBJ2-3 | TRBV28 | CASRNLTDTQYF | TGTGCCAGCAGAAACCTCACAGATACGCAGTATTTT
few | - | TRBJ2-1 | TRBV12-3/TRBV12-4 | CASSKRLTTNTYNEQFF | TGTGCCAGCAGCAAAAGGTTGACTACCAATACCTACAATGAGCAGTTCTTC
- | - | TRBJ2-3 | TRBV10-3 | CAISEADTDTQYF | TGTGCCATCAGTGAGGCAGACACAGATACGCAGTATTTT
- | - | TRBJ2-2 | TRBV19 | CASTIGGASTGELFF | TGTGCCAGTACGATAGGCGGCGCGAGCACCGGGGAGCTGTTTTTT
- | TRBD2 | TRBJ2-5 | TRBV6-6 | CASRPHRTSGRETQYF | TGTGCCAGCAGACCCCATAGGACTAGCGGAAGAGAGACCCAGTACTTC
- | TRBD1 | TRBJ2-7 | TRBV7-2 | CASKKDRDRTYEQYF | TGTGCCAGCAAGAAAGATCGGGACAGGACCTACGAGCAGTACTTC
many | TRBD2 | TRBJ2-7 | TRBV7-2 | CASSRAGLTYEQYF | TGTGCCAGCAGCCGAGCGGGGCTTACCTACGAGCAGTACTTC
- | - | TRBJ2-5 | TRBV7-2 | CASSLVTAGWETQYF | TGTGCCAGCAGCTTAGTTACGGCAGGGTGGGAGACCCAGTACTTC
- | - | TRBJ1-1 | TRBV10-2 | CASSNGPMNTEAFF | TGCGCCAGCAGCAATGGTCCCATGAACACTGAAGCTTTCTTT
- | - | TRBJ1-2 | TRBV5-5 | CASSLGRGLGYTF | TGTGCCAGCAGCTTAGGCAGAGGTCTTGGCTACACCTTC
few | - | TRBJ2-7 | TRBV19 | CASSQRGARGEQYF | TGTGCCAGTAGTCAACGGGGGGCCCGTGGGGAGCAGTACTTC
many | TRBD2 | TRBJ2-7 | TRBV7-2 | CASSPWTSGRHEQYF | TGTGCCAGCAGCCCTTGGACTAGCGGGAGGCACGAGCAGTACTTC
few | - | TRBJ2-7 | TRBV7-2 | CASSYTRELEQYF | TGTGCCAGCAGCTATACTAGAGAACTCGAGCAGTACTTC